One sample yielded the 7 T cell receptor beta chains listed below, sequenced in a study of blood T cells in healthy people across ages. The use of a sample-barcoded 5' primer and a J-beta primer mix characterized a second PCR of roughly 7 to 11 cycles. TCRdb re-analysed the 5' RACE reads in MiXCR, keeping a single row per CDR3 protein. The sample comprises 600,000 or so distinct CDR3 sequences, around 21% of which are singletons, and more than 3% rests with the top ten. Material for sequencing was blood. These receptor sequences come from a man between 65 and 79 years old in good health.

The chain has TRBV5-6 and TRBJ2-7; 7 bases are a match to TRBD2. The J call is in doubt because the DNA end fits TRBJ2-1 better. The CDR3 sequence is 16 residues long. Germline V gives CDR1 SGHDT, CDR2 YYEEEE. CDR3 in amino acids: CASSQWGIAGGNEQFF. The CDR3 DNA reads TGTGCCAGCAGTCAATGGGGAATAGCGGGTGGCAATGAGCAGTTCTTC.

This clonotype was seen only a few times. This clone may be a read error of a much larger clone one base away. The chain combines TRBV10-3 with TRBJ1-5; no clear D. Germline V CDR1 and CDR2: ENHRY, SYGVKD. V lost 2 bases and J lost 6, with 14 bases in between. The CDR3 spans 15 residues. CDR3 amino acids: CAISEDFRKGQPQHF. In nucleotides, the CDR3 is TGTGCCATCAGTGAGGACTTCAGGAAAGGTCAGCCCCAGCATTTT.

This clonotype was seen many times. The J gene is TRBJ2-6, the V gene TRBV20-1; no definite D call. Germline values: CDR1 DFQATT, CDR2 SNEGSKA (reference sequence). The V end lost 5 bases, the J end lost 1 base, and 6 bases lay between the germline ends. The CDR3 length is 13 residues. The CDR3, as DNA: TGCAGTGCTGGGGAATCTGGGGCCAACGTCCTGACTTTC. Its translation: CSAGESGANVLTF.

A few counts support this clonotype. The chain links TRBV20-1 to TRBJ2-3; maybe TRBD2 (5 bases). The CDR3 is 11 amino acids. V lost 6 bases, J lost 6 bases, and 10 bases lay in between. Germline V gene lookup returns CDR1 DFQATT and CDR2 SNEGSKA (reference sequence). Written as DNA, the CDR3 is TGCAGTGCCCATAAGCGGGATACGCAGTATTTT. It is translated as CSAHKRDTQYF.

This clonotype came up a few times. This chain connects TRBV20-1 to TRBJ2-7; D possibly uses TRBD1 or TRBD2 (5 bases each). This CDR3 contains 14 residues. V lost 0 bases to trimming and J lost 3 bases, with 12 bases between them. Germline CDR1 and CDR2: DFQATT and SNEGSKA (reference sequence). The CDR3 here is CSARDQGPLYEQYF. The CDR3 bases are TGCAGTGCTAGAGATCAGGGACCCCTCTACGAGCAGTACTTC.

This clonotype was seen a few times. The rearrangement links TRBV18 to TRBJ2-5; 7 nucleotides agree with TRBD2. The DNA end is more similar to TRBJ2-7, so the J call may be wrong. Germline-derived CDR1 and CDR2 are KGHSH and LQKENI. This CDR3 has 15 residues. The CDR3 DNA follows: TGTGCCAGCTCACCCACAGCGGGACGAGCCTACGAGCAGTACTTC. The encoded protein is CASSPTAGRAYEQYF.

A remark on this clonotype: The junction departs from the called germline gene at one end, perhaps through a read error. The V and J genes are TRBV7-9 and TRBJ2-2; 14 positions agree with TRBD2. Germline V CDR1 and CDR2: SEHNR, FQNEAQ (reference sequence). The CDR3 has 17 residues. The chain's CDR3 is CASSFGTSGSNTGELFF. CDR3 DNA sequence: TGTGCCAGCAGCTTCGGGACTAGCGGGAGTAACACCGGAGAGCTGTTTTTT.